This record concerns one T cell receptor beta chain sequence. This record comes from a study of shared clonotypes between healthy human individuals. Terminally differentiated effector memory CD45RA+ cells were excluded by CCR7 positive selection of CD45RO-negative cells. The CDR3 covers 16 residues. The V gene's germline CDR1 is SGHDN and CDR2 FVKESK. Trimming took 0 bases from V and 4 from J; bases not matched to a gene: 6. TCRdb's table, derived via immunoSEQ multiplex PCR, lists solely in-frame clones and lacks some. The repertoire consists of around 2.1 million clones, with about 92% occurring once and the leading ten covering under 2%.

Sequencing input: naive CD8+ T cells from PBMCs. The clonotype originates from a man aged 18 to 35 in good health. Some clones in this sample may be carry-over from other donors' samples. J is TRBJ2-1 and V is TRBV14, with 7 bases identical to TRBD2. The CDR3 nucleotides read TGTGCCAGCAGCCAAGAAGGCGGGAGTTGGTACAATGAGCAGTTCTTC. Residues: CASSQEGGSWYNEQFF.